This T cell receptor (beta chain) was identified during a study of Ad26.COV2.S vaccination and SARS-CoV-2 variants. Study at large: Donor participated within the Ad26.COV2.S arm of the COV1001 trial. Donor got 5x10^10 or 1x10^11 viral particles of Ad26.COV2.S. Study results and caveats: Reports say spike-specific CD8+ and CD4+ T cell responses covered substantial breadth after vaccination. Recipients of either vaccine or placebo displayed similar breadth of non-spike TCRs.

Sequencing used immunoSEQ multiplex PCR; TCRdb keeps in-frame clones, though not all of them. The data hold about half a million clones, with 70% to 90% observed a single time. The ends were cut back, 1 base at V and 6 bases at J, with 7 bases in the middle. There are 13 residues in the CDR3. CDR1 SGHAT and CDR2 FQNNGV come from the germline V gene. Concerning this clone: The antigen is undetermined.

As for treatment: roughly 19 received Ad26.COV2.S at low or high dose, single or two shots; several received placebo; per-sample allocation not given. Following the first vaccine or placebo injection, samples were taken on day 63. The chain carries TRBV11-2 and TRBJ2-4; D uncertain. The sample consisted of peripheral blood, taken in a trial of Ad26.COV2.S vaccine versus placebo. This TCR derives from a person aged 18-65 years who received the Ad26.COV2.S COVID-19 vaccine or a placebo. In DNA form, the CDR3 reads TGTGCCAGCAGCTTAGGGGTCATAAACATTCAGTACTTC. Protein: CASSLGVINIQYF.